These T cell receptor beta chains were read from a single sample in a study of blood T cell repertoires in COVID-19. TCRdb keeps only in-frame clones here, not all; method: immunoSEQ multiplex PCR. The sample consists of a few hundred thousand clones, roughly 87% of them appearing once. Sequencing was carried out using peripheral blood. These receptors originate from a woman aged 40 to 50 who had recovered from COVID-19. CDR3s include the opening cysteine and the closing phenylalanine or tryptophan. The order of the fields is J gene, CDR3 length, clone size, D gene, V gene, CDR3 DNA, CDR3 protein. A D gene is named only where the DNA matches it firmly. Clone size, where shown, is once, few, many, or a class for clones that have expanded.

j_gene: TRBJ1-2
len: 18
abundance: .
d_gene: TRBD1
v_gene: TRBV25-1
CDR3nt: TGTGCCAGCAGTGAATCTTTGGGGACAGGCGCCTCCGGGTATGGCTACACCTTC
CDR3aa: CASSESLGTGASGYGYTF

j_gene: TRBJ2-3
len: 13
abundance: .
d_gene: .
v_gene: TRBV28
CDR3nt: TGTGCCAGCAGTTTCAGGGGTACAGATACGCAGTATTTT
CDR3aa: CASSFRGTDTQYF

j_gene: TRBJ1-5
len: 15
abundance: .
d_gene: .
v_gene: TRBV28
CDR3nt: TGTGCCAGCGGGGGCTTGGGTTTTAGCAATCAGCCCCAGCATTTT
CDR3aa: CASGGLGFSNQPQHF

j_gene: TRBJ1-1
len: 14
abundance: few
d_gene: .
v_gene: TRBV2
CDR3nt: TGTGCCAGGGAGTCGGAGGGCAGCGGCACTGAAGCTTTCTTT
CDR3aa: CARESEGSGTEAFF

j_gene: TRBJ2-5
len: 13
abundance: .
d_gene: .
v_gene: TRBV2
CDR3nt: TGTGCCAGCAAGGCAGGGACTGAAGAGACCCAGTACTTC
CDR3aa: CASKAGTEETQYF

j_gene: TRBJ2-2
len: 15
abundance: .
d_gene: .
v_gene: TRBV5-6
CDR3nt: TGTGCCAGCCTTAAAGACTTGACGAACACCGGGGAGCTGTTTTTT
CDR3aa: CASLKDLTNTGELFF

j_gene: TRBJ2-5
len: 15
abundance: .
d_gene: TRBD2
v_gene: TRBV19
CDR3nt: TGTGCCAGTAGTATGATTAGCGGGGGGATCGAGACCCAGTACTTC
CDR3aa: CASSMISGGIETQYF

j_gene: TRBJ1-1
len: 18
abundance: .
d_gene: .
v_gene: TRBV7-9
CDR3nt: TGTGCCAGCAGCTCGACCTTTGATCTCGACAGGATGAACACTGAAGCTTTCTTT
CDR3aa: CASSSTFDLDRMNTEAFF

j_gene: TRBJ2-7
len: 14
abundance: .
d_gene: TRBD1
v_gene: TRBV27
CDR3nt: TGTGCCAGCAGTCGGGCCCAACAGGGGAACGAGCAGTACTTC
CDR3aa: CASSRAQQGNEQYF

j_gene: TRBJ1-1
len: 11
abundance: once
d_gene: .
v_gene: TRBV2
CDR3nt: TGTGCCAGCAGTGAATTTGAGGAAGCTTTCTTT
CDR3aa: CASSEFEEAFF

j_gene: TRBJ2-5
len: 17
abundance: few
d_gene: TRBD2
v_gene: TRBV13
CDR3nt: TGTGCCAGCAGCCCAAAACTCCGACTAGCGGGAGTAGAGACCCAGTACTTC
CDR3aa: CASSPKLRLAGVETQYF

j_gene: TRBJ1-2
len: 12
abundance: .
d_gene: .
v_gene: TRBV10-3
CDR3nt: TGTGCCATCTCGGAGGGAGACTATGGCTACACCTTC
CDR3aa: CAISEGDYGYTF

j_gene: TRBJ2-1
len: 13
abundance: once
d_gene: TRBD1
v_gene: TRBV2
CDR3nt: TGTGCCAGGGACAGGGGGCGAAACAATGAGCAGTTCTTC
CDR3aa: CARDRGRNNEQFF

j_gene: TRBJ2-7
len: 14
abundance: .
d_gene: TRBD1
v_gene: TRBV10-3
CDR3nt: TGTGCCATCAGTCCTTACGGACAGGGCTACGAGCAGTACTTC
CDR3aa: CAISPYGQGYEQYF

j_gene: TRBJ1-1
len: 16
abundance: .
d_gene: .
v_gene: TRBV19
CDR3nt: TGTGCCAGTAGTATTAGACAGGAGACCATGAACACTGAAGCTTTCTTT
CDR3aa: CASSIRQETMNTEAFF

j_gene: TRBJ2-3
len: 16
abundance: .
d_gene: .
v_gene: TRBV18
CDR3nt: TGTGCCAGCTCACCCCCCGGGGACTCCGGCCGGGATACGCAGTATTTT
CDR3aa: CASSPPGDSGRDTQYF

j_gene: TRBJ1-1
len: 15
abundance: once
d_gene: .
v_gene: TRBV6-6
CDR3nt: TGTGCCAGCACCGCAGGCCCTGAATACGGTCCTGAAGCTTTCTTT
CDR3aa: CASTAGPEYGPEAFF

j_gene: TRBJ1-1
len: 13
abundance: .
d_gene: TRBD1
v_gene: TRBV12-5
CDR3nt: TGTGCTAGTGGGCGAGACAGGGGGGCTGAAGCTTTCTTT
CDR3aa: CASGRDRGAEAFF

j_gene: TRBJ2-2
len: 16
abundance: .
d_gene: TRBD2
v_gene: TRBV18
CDR3nt: TGTGCCAGCTCACCACAACTAGCGGGGAACACCGGGGAGCTGTTTTTT
CDR3aa: CASSPQLAGNTGELFF

j_gene: TRBJ2-7
len: 14
abundance: .
d_gene: TRBD1
v_gene: TRBV5-6
CDR3nt: TGTGCCAGCAGCCCGGTGACAGGGACAGGCGAGCAGTACTTC
CDR3aa: CASSPVTGTGEQYF

j_gene: TRBJ2-2
len: 18
abundance: .
d_gene: TRBD2
v_gene: TRBV19
CDR3nt: TGTGCCAGTAGTATCCTGGCTAGCGGGGGGGCGGTCACCGGGGAGCTGTTTTTT
CDR3aa: CASSILASGGAVTGELFF

j_gene: TRBJ2-2
len: 18
abundance: .
d_gene: TRBD1
v_gene: TRBV7-3
CDR3nt: TGTGCCAGCAGCTTAAGGGGGACAGACTTTGCGAACACCGGGGAGCTGTTTTTT
CDR3aa: CASSLRGTDFANTGELFF

j_gene: TRBJ1-4
len: 18
abundance: .
d_gene: .
v_gene: TRBV19
CDR3nt: TGTGCCAGTAGTATAGATTTCCCCCTCGGTGCAACTAATGAAAAACTGTTTTTT
CDR3aa: CASSIDFPLGATNEKLFF

j_gene: TRBJ1-5
len: 13
abundance: .
d_gene: .
v_gene: TRBV12-3/TRBV12-4
CDR3nt: TGTGCCAGCAGCGAAAGGGGGGGACAGCCCCAGCATTTT
CDR3aa: CASSERGGQPQHF

j_gene: TRBJ1-1
len: 12
abundance: .
d_gene: TRBD1
v_gene: TRBV7-9
CDR3nt: TGTGCCAGCAGCCCCGGACAGGGTGAAGCTTTCTTT
CDR3aa: CASSPGQGEAFF

j_gene: TRBJ1-5
len: 14
abundance: .
d_gene: TRBD1
v_gene: TRBV2
CDR3nt: TGTGCCAGCAGTGAAGGGACAGGTAATCAGCCCCAGCATTTT
CDR3aa: CASSEGTGNQPQHF

j_gene: TRBJ1-2
len: 13
abundance: once
d_gene: .
v_gene: TRBV3-1/TRBV3-2
CDR3nt: TGTGCCAGCAGCGCAGGGTTGGGGAATGGCTACACCTTC
CDR3aa: CASSAGLGNGYTF

j_gene: TRBJ2-1
len: 14
abundance: .
d_gene: .
v_gene: TRBV7-2
CDR3nt: TGTGCCAGCAGCTTCCGGGGACTCCGAAATGAGCAGTTCTTC
CDR3aa: CASSFRGLRNEQFF

j_gene: TRBJ1-2
len: 15
abundance: .
d_gene: TRBD1
v_gene: TRBV27
CDR3nt: TGTGCCAGCAAAGGAAAGAGCAGGGGGCTAGGTGGCTACACCTTC
CDR3aa: CASKGKSRGLGGYTF

j_gene: TRBJ2-5
len: 15
abundance: .
d_gene: TRBD2
v_gene: TRBV5-6
CDR3nt: TGTGCCAGCAGCTTAAGGGCGGGAGTGGTGGAGACCCAGTACTTC
CDR3aa: CASSLRAGVVETQYF

j_gene: TRBJ1-2
len: 16
abundance: .
d_gene: .
v_gene: TRBV19
CDR3nt: TGTGCCAGTAGTATAGTTTCAGGGACTGCTACTTCTGGCTACACCTTC
CDR3aa: CASSIVSGTATSGYTF

j_gene: TRBJ2-7
len: 16
abundance: .
d_gene: .
v_gene: TRBV4-1
CDR3nt: TGCGCCAGCAGCCATCCGCCGGGACAACAACTCTACGAGCAGTACTTC
CDR3aa: CASSHPPGQQLYEQYF

j_gene: TRBJ2-7
len: 15
abundance: .
d_gene: TRBD2
v_gene: TRBV18
CDR3nt: TGTGCCAGCTCACGTATTGGTAGCGGGGGATACGAGCAGTACTTC
CDR3aa: CASSRIGSGGYEQYF

j_gene: TRBJ1-3
len: 16
abundance: once
d_gene: TRBD1
v_gene: TRBV28
CDR3nt: TGTGCCAGCAGAACCTCAGGACAGGGGTCTGGAAACACCATATATTTT
CDR3aa: CASRTSGQGSGNTIYF

j_gene: TRBJ2-7
len: 16
abundance: .
d_gene: TRBD2
v_gene: TRBV18
CDR3nt: TGTGCCAGCTCACCGCGACTAGCGGGGTCAACCTACGAGCAGTACTTC
CDR3aa: CASSPRLAGSTYEQYF

j_gene: TRBJ1-2
len: 15
abundance: .
d_gene: .
v_gene: TRBV11-3
CDR3nt: TGTGCCAGCAGCCCTACTAGGTCCCAAGTCCGTGGCTACACCTTC
CDR3aa: CASSPTRSQVRGYTF

j_gene: TRBJ2-1
len: 16
abundance: .
d_gene: TRBD2
v_gene: TRBV15
CDR3nt: TGTGCCACCAGCAGAGATCAGAGTAGCGGGGCCGACGAGCAGTTCTTC
CDR3aa: CATSRDQSSGADEQFF

j_gene: TRBJ2-1
len: 14
abundance: .
d_gene: .
v_gene: TRBV2
CDR3nt: TGTGCCAGCAGTGTTGGATTTGGGCTAAATGAGCAGTTCTTC
CDR3aa: CASSVGFGLNEQFF

j_gene: TRBJ2-3
len: 12
abundance: once
d_gene: .
v_gene: TRBV6-5
CDR3nt: TGTGCCAGCAGTTCGTCCGGGGATACGCAGTATTTT
CDR3aa: CASSSSGDTQYF

j_gene: TRBJ2-4
len: 17
abundance: .
d_gene: TRBD1
v_gene: TRBV2
CDR3nt: TGTGCCAGCAGTTACGGGACAGGAGAAATAGCCAAAAACATTCAGTACTTC
CDR3aa: CASSYGTGEIAKNIQYF

j_gene: TRBJ2-5
len: 14
abundance: .
d_gene: TRBD2
v_gene: TRBV5-4
CDR3nt: TGTGCCAGCAGCATAGCGGGGGTCGGGGAGACCCAGTACTTC
CDR3aa: CASSIAGVGETQYF

j_gene: TRBJ1-1
len: 13
abundance: .
d_gene: .
v_gene: TRBV6-2/TRBV6-3
CDR3nt: TGTGCCAGCAGTTACATTAGGGAGGGTGAAGCTTTCTTT
CDR3aa: CASSYIREGEAFF

j_gene: TRBJ1-6
len: 17
abundance: .
d_gene: .
v_gene: TRBV12-1
CDR3nt: TGTGCCAGCAGATTTGAGTCAGGGCCGTGTTGGAATTCACCCCTCCACTTT
CDR3aa: CASRFESGPCWNSPLHF

j_gene: TRBJ2-4
len: 11
abundance: .
d_gene: .
v_gene: TRBV30
CDR3nt: TGTGCCTGGAGTCTAGCTGACATTCAGTACTTC
CDR3aa: CAWSLADIQYF

j_gene: TRBJ1-1
len: 12
abundance: .
d_gene: TRBD1
v_gene: TRBV29-1
CDR3nt: TGCAGCGTTGAGCGACAGGGGGCATCAGCTTTCTTT
CDR3aa: CSVERQGASAFF

j_gene: TRBJ2-3
len: 18
abundance: .
d_gene: TRBD2
v_gene: TRBV5-4
CDR3nt: TGTGCCAGCAGCCCTCCTCTTATGCGAGCGGGGGGGACAGATACGCAGTATTTT
CDR3aa: CASSPPLMRAGGTDTQYF

j_gene: TRBJ1-1
len: 12
abundance: .
d_gene: .
v_gene: TRBV28
CDR3nt: TGTGCCAGCAGCGAGCAGAACACTGAAGCTTTCTTT
CDR3aa: CASSEQNTEAFF

j_gene: TRBJ1-2
len: 15
abundance: .
d_gene: .
v_gene: TRBV24-1
CDR3nt: TGTGCCACCAGTCAACCCCCGGAGGGGTTCGATGGCTACACCTTC
CDR3aa: CATSQPPEGFDGYTF

j_gene: TRBJ2-5
len: 13
abundance: .
d_gene: TRBD2
v_gene: TRBV10-2
CDR3nt: TGCGCCAGCACCGCGGGACTACAAGAGACCCAGTACTTC
CDR3aa: CASTAGLQETQYF

j_gene: TRBJ2-3
len: 13
abundance: .
d_gene: .
v_gene: TRBV6-6
CDR3nt: TGTGCTACCGCAGGGGTTAGTACAGATACGCAGTATTTT
CDR3aa: CATAGVSTDTQYF

j_gene: TRBJ2-5
len: 16
abundance: .
d_gene: .
v_gene: TRBV6-1
CDR3nt: TGTGCCAGCAGTCAAGGAGGGTCCCCCCTGTCGGAGACCCAGTACTTC
CDR3aa: CASSQGGSPLSETQYF

j_gene: TRBJ1-5
len: 14
abundance: .
d_gene: TRBD1
v_gene: TRBV2
CDR3nt: TGTGCCAGCACCCCCGGACAGGGCGGTCAGCCCCAGCATTTT
CDR3aa: CASTPGQGGQPQHF

j_gene: TRBJ1-1
len: 14
abundance: .
d_gene: .
v_gene: TRBV11-3
CDR3nt: TGTGCCAGCAGCTTATACGCGGCGGCCACTGAAGCTTTCTTT
CDR3aa: CASSLYAAATEAFF

j_gene: TRBJ2-7
len: 12
abundance: .
d_gene: TRBD1
v_gene: TRBV3-1/TRBV3-2
CDR3nt: TGTGCCAGCAGCCGGGACAGCTACGAGCAGTACTTC
CDR3aa: CASSRDSYEQYF

j_gene: TRBJ2-5
len: 14
abundance: .
d_gene: .
v_gene: TRBV20-1
CDR3nt: TGCAGTGCTAGTCACGGGGAACCCCAAGAGACCCAGTACTTC
CDR3aa: CSASHGEPQETQYF

j_gene: TRBJ2-2
len: 15
abundance: .
d_gene: .
v_gene: TRBV6-5
CDR3nt: TGTGCCAGCAGCCGTCGACAGGCTGACACCGGGGAGCTGTTTTTT
CDR3aa: CASSRRQADTGELFF